The 6 T cell receptor beta chains below all came from one sample that was sequenced in a study of blood T cell repertoires in COVID-19. This table comes from immunoSEQ multiplex PCR, and its TCRdb copy is limited to in-frame clones, with some not included. Here the sample spans around 150,000 clones, roughly 80% being singletons. The material sequenced was peripheral blood. The receptor source for this set is a woman between 35 and 50 years old with COVID-19, enrolled during active disease.

This clone was detected a few times. The rearrangement links TRBV6-5 to TRBJ1-5, with 7 positions matching TRBD1. The CDR3 loop spans 14 amino acids. Per the germline V gene, CDR1 is MNHEY and CDR2 is SVGAGI. The V and J ends lost 6 bases and 5 bases, in that order; junction bases with no gene match: 7. CDR3 residues: CASRAGTAYQPQHF. The CDR3 DNA reads as TGTGCCAGCAGAGCCGGGACAGCTTATCAGCCCCAGCATTTT.

The genes are TRBV7-9 and TRBJ2-3; 7 nucleotides align to TRBD2. The CDR3 is 13 residues long. In germline, CDR1 is SEHNR, CDR2 FQNEAQ (reference sequence). V gave up 8 bases and J gave up 1 base; unmatched junction bases: 3. For the CDR3, the DNA is TGTGCCAGCTCGGCGGGGGGCACAGATACGCAGTATTTT. Protein product: CASSAGGTDTQYF.

The chain has TRBV18 and TRBJ1-4; 7 bases are shared with TRBD1. The CDR3 is 20 amino acids. V shed 4 bases and J 3 bases; nucleotides not matched to a gene: 20. Per the germline V gene, CDR1 is KGHSH and CDR2 is LQKENI. The CDR3 DNA reads as TGTGCCAGCTCACAACAAATTGGGACAGAGACTAAACCCCCTAATGAAAAACTGTTTTTT. This gives the protein CASSQQIGTETKPPNEKLFF. Drawing the rest from reference TRBV18 and TRBJ1-4, the complete variable domain is NAGVMQNPRHLVRRRGQEARLRCSPMKGHSHVYWYRQLPEEGLKFMVYLQKENIIDESGMPKERFSAEFPKEGPSILRIQQVVRGDSAAYFCASSQQIGTETKPPNEKLFFGSGTQLSVL.

The chain joins TRBV7-9 to TRBJ2-1, with TRBD1 matching 11 bases. J lost 4 bases, V lost 2 bases, and 4 bases had no gene match. The CDR3 runs to 16 residues. Germline loops: CDR1 SEHNR, CDR2 FQNEAQ (reference sequence). The CDR3 region has the DNA TGTGCCAGCAGCTTATTGGGGACAGGGGGTTACAATGAGCAGTTCTTC. Translating it yields CASSLLGTGGYNEQFF.

The genes are TRBV28 and TRBJ2-5; D ambiguous. There are 13 residues in the CDR3. Germline V lookup: CDR1 MDHEN, CDR2 SYDVKM. V was cut by 3 bases and J by 2 bases, with 7 bases left in between. CDR3 residues: CASSFPPQETQYF. The CDR3 nucleotides are TGTGCCAGCAGTTTCCCCCCGCAAGAGACCCAGTACTTC.

The rearrangement joins TRBV7-2 to TRBJ2-5; a possible D gene is TRBD2 (7 bases). Germline CDR1 SGHTA, CDR2 FQGNSA. V lost 7 bases, J lost 2 bases, and 20 bases lay in between. The CDR3 runs to 16 residues. The CDR3 reads CASKRGGGGKQETQYF. As DNA, the CDR3 is TGTGCCAGCAAAAGGGGGGGAGGCGGAAAGCAAGAGACCCAGTACTTC.